Shown below are 14 T cell receptor beta chains from a single sample sequenced in a study of HIV-infected patients and healthy controls (TCRdb year 2014). The library was prepared using 5' RACE. The run used an Illumina MiSeq. Roughly 0.55 ug RNA was reverse transcribed with SuperScript III using primers against the alpha and beta constant regions. Separate libraries for the alpha and beta chains were generated through chain-specific third strand synthesis that incorporated multiplexing indices. Using fastp trimming at Q25 and MiXCR clonotype assembly, TCRdb reanalyzed the public sequencing data and kept in-frame beta chains. Entries are consolidated by CDR3 protein sequence, retaining the most common genes and DNA. The sample table records fewer than 6,500 distinct CDR3 sequences; approximately 20% of these occur just once. The top ten constitute around 25% of the sample. Whole blood was used without fractionating the cells, so the repertoire represented all peripheral T cells without sorting.

The sample in question was blood, obtained before antiretroviral therapy. All receptors derive from an adult with HIV infection.

This clonotype is deemed medium-sized. The J gene is TRBJ2-5, the V gene TRBV5-1; a weak D match, TRBD2 (6 bases). The CDR3 contains 16 residues. Trimming removed 5 bases from V and 2 bases from J, with 19 bases in between. The germline V gene has CDR1 SGHRS and CDR2 YFSETQ. The chain's CDR3 is CASSRGRANLQETQYF. DNA for the CDR3: TGCGCCAGCAGTCGGGGGAGAGCGAACCTTCAAGAGACCCAGTACTTC.

The CDR3 loop is CAISDRDGDQPQHF. The CDR3 region has the DNA TGTGCCATCAGTGACCGGGACGGAGATCAGCCCCAGCATTTT. The rearrangement uses TRBV10-3 and TRBJ1-5; maybe TRBD1 (5 bases). Looked up from germline, CDR1 is ENHRY and CDR2 is SYGVKD. V gave up 3 bases and J gave up 5 bases, with 11 bases separating them. The CDR3 has 14 residues.

This chain uses TRBV6-6 with TRBJ1-5, with 7 positions matching TRBD1. With V trimmed by 0 bases and J by 3 bases, 8 bases remained unmatched. Germline CDR1 MNHNY, CDR2 SVGAGI (reference sequence). This CDR3 spans 17 amino acids. The CDR3 loop is CASSYSLGGTDNQPQHF. Here the CDR3 DNA reads TGTGCCAGCAGTTACTCGCTTGGTGGGACAGACAATCAGCCCCAGCATTTT.

The table lists this clonotype with many counts. The chain couples TRBV12-3 or TRBV12-4 to TRBJ2-4, with D possibly TRBD2 on 5 matching bases. V gave up 6 bases and J gave up 6 bases, with 18 bases separating them. CDR3 length: 15 amino acids. CDR3 sequence: CASSSALGVGNIQYF. Written as DNA, the CDR3 is TGTGCCAGCAGCTCAGCGTTGGGAGTTGGAAACATTCAGTACTTC.

This clonotype is termed medium-sized. J is TRBJ2-1 and V is TRBV9; possible D gene TRBD2, 6 bases. Trimming pared 3 bases from V and 0 bases from J, leaving 10 bases between. The CDR3 sequence is 15 residues long. Germline CDR1 SGDLS, CDR2 YYNGEE. Here the CDR3 reads CASSAAGSSYNEQFF. The CDR3, as DNA: TGTGCCAGCAGCGCGGCGGGAAGCTCCTACAATGAGCAGTTCTTC.

This rearrangement joins TRBV11-2 to TRBJ2-5; D unclear. Deletions cut 0 bases from V and 1 base from J, with 9 bases between. Germline CDR1 and CDR2: SGHAT and FQNNGV. This CDR3 is built from 15 residues. The CDR3 is CASSLEADPQETQYF. CDR3 DNA: TGTGCCAGCAGCTTAGAGGCTGATCCCCAAGAGACCCAGTACTTC. Using reference TRBV11-2 and TRBJ2-5 for the parts outside the CDR3, the full variable domain is EAGVAQSPRYKIIEKRQSVAFWCNPISGHATLYWYQQILGQGPKLLIQFQNNGVVDDSQLPKDRFSAERLKGVDSTLKIQPAKLEDSAVYLCASSLEADPQETQYFGPGTRLLVL.

The sample holds many counts of this clonotype. The gene calls are TRBV5-4 and TRBJ1-1; D unresolved. This CDR3 spans 13 amino acids. Trimming took 5 bases from V and 2 from J, leaving 10 bases between them. The germline gives CDR1 SGHNT, CDR2 YYREEE (reference sequence). CDR3 protein: CASRPDLNTEAFF. The CDR3, as DNA: TGTGCCAGCAGACCAGACCTTAACACTGAAGCTTTCTTT.

A note on this clonotype: A much larger clone differs by one base, so this may be a read error. This rearrangement joins TRBV7-9 to TRBJ2-3; D is unclear. Germline V gene sequence: CDR1 SEHNR, CDR2 FQNEAQ (reference sequence). Trimming took 0 bases from V and 10 from J, leaving 8 bases between them. This CDR3 comprises 12 residues. CDR3 residues: CASSLASHSQYF. The CDR3 nucleotides are TGTGCCAGCAGCTTAGCTAGCCATTCGCAGTATTTT.

By sample share, this clonotype is medium-sized. The chain employs TRBV2 and TRBJ2-7; weak D call: TRBD2 (5 bases). The CDR3 runs 14 residues. Germline V gene lookup returns CDR1 SNHLY and CDR2 FYNNEI. Trimming removed 7 bases at V and 0 bases at J, with 13 bases between. The CDR3 nucleotides read TGTGCCAGCAATTCGAGGACTGGCTCCTACGAGCAGTACTTC. This codes for CASNSRTGSYEQYF.

This clonotype was observed many times. The chain joins TRBV4-3 to TRBJ1-4; 9 bases are a match to TRBD1. V shed 0 bases, J shed 1 base, and the junction held 6 bases outside the gene matches. The germline V gene encodes CDR1 LGHNA and CDR2 YSLEER. This CDR3 has 18 amino acids. CDR3 sequence reads: CASSQDLGQGRTNEKLFF. The DNA of the CDR3 is TGCGCCAGCAGCCAAGATTTGGGACAGGGACGAACTAATGAAAAACTGTTTTTT.

As regards this clonotype: Just one base apart from a much larger clone, this may be a read error. The gene calls are TRBV14 and TRBJ2-3; possible D gene TRBD2, 6 bases. The CDR3 has 13 residues. Germline lookup yields CDR1 SGHDN and CDR2 FVKESK. The CDR3 region is CDSSQDYGGTQYF. The CDR3 nucleotides are TGTGACAGCAGCCAAGATTACGGGGGTACGCAGTATTTT.

The rearrangement joins TRBV27 to TRBJ1-1; D might be TRBD1 (6 bases). V lost 2 bases and J lost 7, with 11 bases in between. The CDR3 spans 13 residues. CDR1 MNHEY and CDR2 SMNVEV come from the germline V gene (reference sequence). The CDR3 loop reads CASSLQGLGEAFF. CDR3 DNA: TGTGCCAGCAGTTTACAGGGGCTTGGTGAAGCTTTCTTT.

At least ten counts were recorded for this clonotype. The chain joins TRBV25-1 to TRBJ1-3; tentative D call: TRBD1 (6 bases). Germline CDR1 and CDR2: MGHDK and SYGVNS. The V gene lost 5 bases and the J gene lost 1 base, with 12 bases spanning the gap. The CDR3 loop spans 15 amino acids. The CDR3 loop is CASSSVTGSGNTIYF. The CDR3 region has the DNA TGTGCCAGCAGTTCAGTCACAGGGTCTGGAAACACCATATATTTT.

This clonotype was seen repeatedly, ten times or more. The chain uses TRBV27 and TRBJ1-3; D unresolved. The CDR3 consists of 15 residues. Germline CDR1 and CDR2: MNHEY and SMNVEV (reference sequence). V lost 5 bases and J 4 bases, leaving 15 bases between the germline ends. CDR3 amino acids: CASSPTLWPGNTIYF. DNA of the CDR3: TGTGCCAGCAGTCCCACCCTGTGGCCGGGAAACACCATATATTTT.